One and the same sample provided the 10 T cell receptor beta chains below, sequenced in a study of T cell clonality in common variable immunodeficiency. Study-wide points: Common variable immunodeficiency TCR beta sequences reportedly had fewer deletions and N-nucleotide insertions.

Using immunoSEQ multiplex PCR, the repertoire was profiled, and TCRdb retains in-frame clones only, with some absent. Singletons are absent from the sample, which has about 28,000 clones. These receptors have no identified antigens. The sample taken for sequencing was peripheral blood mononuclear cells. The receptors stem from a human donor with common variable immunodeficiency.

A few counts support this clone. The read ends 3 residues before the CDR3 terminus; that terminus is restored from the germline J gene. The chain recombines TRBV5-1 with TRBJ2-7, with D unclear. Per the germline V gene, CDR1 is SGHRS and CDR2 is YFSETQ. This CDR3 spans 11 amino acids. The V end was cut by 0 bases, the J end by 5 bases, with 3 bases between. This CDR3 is CASSLEHEQYF. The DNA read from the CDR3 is TGCGCCAGCAGCTTGGAGCACGAG.

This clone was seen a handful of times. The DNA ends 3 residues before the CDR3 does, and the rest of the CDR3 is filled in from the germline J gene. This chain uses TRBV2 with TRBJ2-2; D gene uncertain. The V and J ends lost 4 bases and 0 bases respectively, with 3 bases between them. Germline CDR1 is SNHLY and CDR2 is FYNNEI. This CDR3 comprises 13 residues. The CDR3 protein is CASSASNTGELFF. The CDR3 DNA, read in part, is TGTGCCAGCAGTGCATCGAACACCGGGGAG.

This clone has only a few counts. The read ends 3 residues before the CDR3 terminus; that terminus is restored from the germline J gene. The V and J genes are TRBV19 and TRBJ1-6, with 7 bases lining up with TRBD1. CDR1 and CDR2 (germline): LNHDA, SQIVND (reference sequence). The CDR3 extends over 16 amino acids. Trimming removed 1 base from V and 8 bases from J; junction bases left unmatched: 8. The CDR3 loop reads CASSIALTGRYSPLHF. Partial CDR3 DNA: TGTGCCAGTAGTATAGCCCTGACAGGGCGGTATTCACCC.

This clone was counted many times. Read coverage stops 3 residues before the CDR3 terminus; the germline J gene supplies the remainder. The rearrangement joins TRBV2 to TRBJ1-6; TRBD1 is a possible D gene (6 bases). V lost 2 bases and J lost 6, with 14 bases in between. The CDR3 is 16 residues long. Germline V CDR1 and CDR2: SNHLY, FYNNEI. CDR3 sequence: CASSEWQGTSNSPLHF. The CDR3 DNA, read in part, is TGTGCCAGCAGTGAATGGCAGGGGACATCTAATTCACCC.

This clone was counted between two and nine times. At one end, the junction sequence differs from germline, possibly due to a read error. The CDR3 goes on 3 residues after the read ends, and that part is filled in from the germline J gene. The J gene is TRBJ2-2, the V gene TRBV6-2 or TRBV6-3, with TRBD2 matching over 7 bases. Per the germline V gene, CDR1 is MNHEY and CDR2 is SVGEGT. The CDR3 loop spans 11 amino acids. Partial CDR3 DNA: TGTGCCAGCAACCCTGGCGGGGGG. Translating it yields CASNPGGG. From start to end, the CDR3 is CASNPGGGLFF.

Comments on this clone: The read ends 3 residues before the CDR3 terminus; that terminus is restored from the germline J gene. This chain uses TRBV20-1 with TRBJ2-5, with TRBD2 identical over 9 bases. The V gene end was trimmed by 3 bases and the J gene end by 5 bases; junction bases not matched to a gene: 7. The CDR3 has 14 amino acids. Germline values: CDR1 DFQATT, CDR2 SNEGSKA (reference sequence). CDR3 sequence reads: CSASLSGGRETQYF. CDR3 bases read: TGCAGTGCTAGTTTGAGCGGGGGGAGGGAGACC.

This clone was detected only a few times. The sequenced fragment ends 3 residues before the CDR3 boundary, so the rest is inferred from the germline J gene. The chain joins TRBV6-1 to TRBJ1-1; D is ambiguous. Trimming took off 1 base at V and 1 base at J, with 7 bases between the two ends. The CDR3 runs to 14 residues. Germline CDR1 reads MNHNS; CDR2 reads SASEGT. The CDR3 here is CASSEGTRNTEAFF. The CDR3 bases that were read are TGTGCCAGCAGTGAAGGCACCAGGAACACTGAA.

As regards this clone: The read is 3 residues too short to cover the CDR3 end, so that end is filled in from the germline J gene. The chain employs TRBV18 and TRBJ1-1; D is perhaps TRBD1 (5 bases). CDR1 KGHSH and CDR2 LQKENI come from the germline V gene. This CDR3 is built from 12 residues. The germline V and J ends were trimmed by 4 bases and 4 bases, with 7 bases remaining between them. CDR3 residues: CASSRDSTEAFF. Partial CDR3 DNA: TGTGCCAGCTCACGCGACAGCACTGAA.

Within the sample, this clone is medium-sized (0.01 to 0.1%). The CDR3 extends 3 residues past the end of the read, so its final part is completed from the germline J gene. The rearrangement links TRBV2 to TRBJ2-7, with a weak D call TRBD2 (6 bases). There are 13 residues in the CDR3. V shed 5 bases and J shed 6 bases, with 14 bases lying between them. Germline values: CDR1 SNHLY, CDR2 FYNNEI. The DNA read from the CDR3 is TGTGCCAGCAGTTACTATCGCGGGGTCGAG. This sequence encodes CASSYYRGVE. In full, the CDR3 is CASSYYRGVEQYF.

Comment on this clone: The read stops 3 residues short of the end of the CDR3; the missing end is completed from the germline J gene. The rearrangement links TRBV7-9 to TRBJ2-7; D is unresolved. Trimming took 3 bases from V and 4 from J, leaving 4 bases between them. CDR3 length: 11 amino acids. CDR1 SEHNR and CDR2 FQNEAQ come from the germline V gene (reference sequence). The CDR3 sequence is CASSFRYEQYF. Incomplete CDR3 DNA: TGTGCCAGCAGCTTCAGGTACGAG.